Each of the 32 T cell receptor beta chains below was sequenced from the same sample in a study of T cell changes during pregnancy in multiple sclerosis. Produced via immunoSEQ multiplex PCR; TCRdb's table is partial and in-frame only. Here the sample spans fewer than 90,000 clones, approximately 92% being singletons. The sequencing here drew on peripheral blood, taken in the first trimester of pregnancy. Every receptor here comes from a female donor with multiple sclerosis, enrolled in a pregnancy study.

The CDR3 loop is CASRQDSGRASEQYF. CDR3 nucleotide sequence: TGTGCCAGCAGGCAAGATAGCGGGAGGGCTTCCGAGCAGTACTTC. The V call is TRBV7-3, the J call TRBJ2-7, with TRBD2 identical over 11 bases. This CDR3 has 15 amino acids. Germline CDR1 SGHTA, CDR2 FQGTGA. The V and J ends lost 6 bases and 6 bases, in that order; junction bases with no gene match: 10.

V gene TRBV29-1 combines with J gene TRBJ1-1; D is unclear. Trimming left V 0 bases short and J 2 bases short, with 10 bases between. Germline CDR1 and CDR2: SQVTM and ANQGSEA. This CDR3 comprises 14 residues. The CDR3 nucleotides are TGCAGCGTTGAAGATTGGGCCCGCAACACTGAAGCTTTCTTT. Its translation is CSVEDWARNTEAFF.

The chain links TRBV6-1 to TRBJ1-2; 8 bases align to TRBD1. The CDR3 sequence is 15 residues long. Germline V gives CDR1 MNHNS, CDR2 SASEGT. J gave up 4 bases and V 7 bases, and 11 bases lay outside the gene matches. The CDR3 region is CASTRSGQGGYGYTF. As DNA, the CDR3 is TGTGCCAGCACTCGAAGTGGACAGGGTGGCTATGGCTACACCTTC.

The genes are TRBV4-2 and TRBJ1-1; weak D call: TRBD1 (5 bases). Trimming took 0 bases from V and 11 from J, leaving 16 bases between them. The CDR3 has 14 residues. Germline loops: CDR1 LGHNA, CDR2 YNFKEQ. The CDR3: CASSQELDILEAFF. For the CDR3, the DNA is TGTGCCAGCAGCCAAGAGTTGGACATTCTAGAGGCTTTCTTT.

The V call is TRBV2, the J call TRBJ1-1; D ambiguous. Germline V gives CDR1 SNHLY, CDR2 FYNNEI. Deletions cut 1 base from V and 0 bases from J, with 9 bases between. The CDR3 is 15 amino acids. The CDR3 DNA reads TGTGCCAGCAGTGAAGGACACCTCATGAACACTGAAGCTTTCTTT. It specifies CASSEGHLMNTEAFF. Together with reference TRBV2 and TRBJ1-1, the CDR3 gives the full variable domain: EPEVTQTPSHQVTQMGQEVILRCVPISNHLYFYWYRQILGQKVEFLVSFYNNEISEKSEIFDDQFSVERPDGSNFTLKIRSTKLEDSAMYFCASSEGHLMNTEAFFGQGTRLTVV.

The CDR3 sequence is CASSVGGQGSYEQYF. The CDR3 DNA reads as TGTGCCAGCAGCGTAGGGGGACAGGGGTCCTACGAGCAGTACTTC. The rearrangement uses TRBV7-9 and TRBJ2-7; TRBD1 matches at 10 bases. CDR1 SEHNR and CDR2 FQNEAQ come from the germline V gene (reference sequence). CDR3 length: 15 residues. V shed 5 bases, J shed 1 base, and the junction held 5 bases outside the gene matches.

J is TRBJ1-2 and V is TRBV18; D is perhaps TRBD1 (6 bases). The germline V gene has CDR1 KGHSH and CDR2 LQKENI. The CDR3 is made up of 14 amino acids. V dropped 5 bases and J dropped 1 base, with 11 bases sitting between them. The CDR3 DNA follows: TGTGCCAGCTCAACGAAACAGGGTAACTATGGCTACACCTTC. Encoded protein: CASSTKQGNYGYTF. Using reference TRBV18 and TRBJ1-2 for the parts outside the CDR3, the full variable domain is NAGVMQNPRHLVRRRGQEARLRCSPMKGHSHVYWYRQLPEEGLKFMVYLQKENIIDESGMPKERFSAEFPKEGPSILRIQQVVRGDSAAYFCASSTKQGNYGYTFGSGTRLTVV.

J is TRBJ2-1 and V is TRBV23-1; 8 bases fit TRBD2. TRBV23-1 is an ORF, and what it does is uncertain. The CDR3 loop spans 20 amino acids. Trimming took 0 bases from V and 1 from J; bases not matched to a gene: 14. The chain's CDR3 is CASSQSRAGGSAESYNEQFF. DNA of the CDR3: TGCGCCAGCAGTCAATCGAGGGCGGGGGGATCTGCAGAATCCTACAATGAGCAGTTCTTC.

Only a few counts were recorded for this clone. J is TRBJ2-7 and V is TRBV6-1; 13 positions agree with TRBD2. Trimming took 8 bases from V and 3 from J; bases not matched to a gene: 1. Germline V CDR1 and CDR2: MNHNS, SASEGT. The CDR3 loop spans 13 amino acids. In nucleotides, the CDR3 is TGTGCCAGCCGGACTAGCGGGAGCTACGAGCAGTACTTC. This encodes CASRTSGSYEQYF.

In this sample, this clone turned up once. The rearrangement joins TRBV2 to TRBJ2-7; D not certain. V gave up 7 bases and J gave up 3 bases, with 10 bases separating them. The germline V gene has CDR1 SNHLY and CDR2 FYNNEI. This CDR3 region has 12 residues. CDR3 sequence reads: CASKQIVYEQYF. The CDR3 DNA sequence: TGTGCCAGCAAACAGATAGTCTACGAGCAGTACTTC.

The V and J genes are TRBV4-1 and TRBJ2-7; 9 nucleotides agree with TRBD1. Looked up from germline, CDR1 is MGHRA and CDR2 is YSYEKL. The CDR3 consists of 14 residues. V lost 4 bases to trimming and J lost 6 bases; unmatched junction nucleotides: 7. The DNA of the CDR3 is TGCGCCAGCAGCCGGGGACAGGGAAGCCGCGAGCAGTACTTC. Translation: CASSRGQGSREQYF.

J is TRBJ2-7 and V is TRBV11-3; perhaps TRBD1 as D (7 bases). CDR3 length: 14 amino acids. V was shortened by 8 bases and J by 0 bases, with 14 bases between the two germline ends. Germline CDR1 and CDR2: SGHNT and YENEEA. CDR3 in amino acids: CASAPGGSSYEQYF. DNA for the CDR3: TGTGCCAGCGCCCCAGGGGGGAGCTCCTACGAGCAGTACTTC.

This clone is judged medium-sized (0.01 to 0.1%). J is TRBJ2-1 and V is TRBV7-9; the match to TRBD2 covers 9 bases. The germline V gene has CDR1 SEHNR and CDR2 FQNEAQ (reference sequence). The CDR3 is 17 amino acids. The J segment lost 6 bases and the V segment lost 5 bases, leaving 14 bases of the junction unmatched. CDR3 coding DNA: TGTGCCAGCAGCCAAGGGGGGCTAGCGGGATCCCGCAATGAGCAGTTCTTC. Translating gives CASSQGGLAGSRNEQFF.

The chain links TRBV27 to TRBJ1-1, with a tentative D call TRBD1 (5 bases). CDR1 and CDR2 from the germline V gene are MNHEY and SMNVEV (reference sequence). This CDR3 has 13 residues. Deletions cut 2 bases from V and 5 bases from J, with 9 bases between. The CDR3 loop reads CASSLQGWTEAFF. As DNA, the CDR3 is TGTGCCAGCAGTTTACAGGGATGGACTGAAGCTTTCTTT.

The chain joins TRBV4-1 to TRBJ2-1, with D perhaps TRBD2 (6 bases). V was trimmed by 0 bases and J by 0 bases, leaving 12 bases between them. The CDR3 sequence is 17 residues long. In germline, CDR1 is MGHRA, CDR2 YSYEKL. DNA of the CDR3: TGCGCCAGCAGCCAAGAAGCCGGGAGAGCCTCCTACAATGAGCAGTTCTTC. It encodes CASSQEAGRASYNEQFF.

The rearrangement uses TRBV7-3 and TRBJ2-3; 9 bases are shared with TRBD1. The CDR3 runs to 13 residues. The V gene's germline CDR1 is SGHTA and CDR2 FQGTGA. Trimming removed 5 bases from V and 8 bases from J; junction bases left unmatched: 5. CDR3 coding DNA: TGTGCCAGCAGCCCAATGGGACAGGGTACGCAGTATTTT. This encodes CASSPMGQGTQYF. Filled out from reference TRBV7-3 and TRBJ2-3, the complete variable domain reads GAGVSQTPSNKVTEKGKYVELRCDPISGHTALYWYRQSLGQGPEFLIYFQGTGAADDSGLPNDRFFAVRPEGSVSTLKIQRTERGDSAVYLCASSPMGQGTQYFGPGTRLTVL.

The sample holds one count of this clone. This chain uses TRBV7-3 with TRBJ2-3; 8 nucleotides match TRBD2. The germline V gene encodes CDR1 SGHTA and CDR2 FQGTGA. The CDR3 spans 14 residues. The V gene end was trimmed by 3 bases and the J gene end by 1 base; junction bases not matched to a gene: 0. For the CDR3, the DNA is TGTGCCAGCAGCTTTAGCGGGGGCACAGATACGCAGTATTTT. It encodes CASSFSGGTDTQYF.

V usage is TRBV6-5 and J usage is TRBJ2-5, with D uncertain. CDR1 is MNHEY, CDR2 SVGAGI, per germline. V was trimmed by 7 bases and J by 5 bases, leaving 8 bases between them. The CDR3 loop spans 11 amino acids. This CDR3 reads CASTARETQYF. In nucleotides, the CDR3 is TGTGCCAGCACCGCGAGGGAGACCCAGTACTTC.

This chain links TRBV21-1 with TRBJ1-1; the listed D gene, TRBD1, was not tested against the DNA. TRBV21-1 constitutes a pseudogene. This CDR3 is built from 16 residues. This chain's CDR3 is CASPWPKGSGDTEAFF. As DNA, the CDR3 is TGTGCCAGCCCGTGGCCTAAAGGGTCAGGGGACACTGAAGCTTTCTTT.

DNA for the CDR3: TGTGCCAGCCTTAAAAACAATGAGCAGTTCTTC. It is translated as CASLKNNEQFF. The chain is built from TRBV6-5 and TRBJ2-1; unclear D gene. V dropped 8 bases and J dropped 5 bases, with 7 bases sitting between them. This CDR3 has 11 amino acids. Germline loops: CDR1 MNHEY, CDR2 SVGAGI.

For the CDR3, the DNA is TGTGCCAGTAGGAAACAGGGGCCCGGGGCCAACGTCCTGACTTTC. This gives the protein CASRKQGPGANVLTF. The V call is TRBV19, the J call TRBJ2-6; 7 bases map to TRBD1. The CDR3 is 15 amino acids. V dropped 6 bases and J dropped 4; count of bases not matched to a gene: 6. Germline loops: CDR1 LNHDA, CDR2 SQIVND (reference sequence). The whole variable domain, remainder taken from reference TRBV19 and TRBJ2-6, is DGGITQSPKYLFRKEGQNVTLSCEQNLNHDAMYWYRQDPGQGLRLIYYSQIVNDFQKGDIAEGYSVSREKKESFPLTVTSAQKNPTAFYLCASRKQGPGANVLTFGAGSRLTVL.

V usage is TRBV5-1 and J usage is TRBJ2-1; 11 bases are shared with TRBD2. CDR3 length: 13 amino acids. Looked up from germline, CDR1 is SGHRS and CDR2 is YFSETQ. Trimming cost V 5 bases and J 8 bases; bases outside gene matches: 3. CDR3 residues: CASRLAGGDEQFF. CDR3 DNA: TGCGCCAGCAGGCTAGCGGGAGGCGATGAGCAGTTCTTC.

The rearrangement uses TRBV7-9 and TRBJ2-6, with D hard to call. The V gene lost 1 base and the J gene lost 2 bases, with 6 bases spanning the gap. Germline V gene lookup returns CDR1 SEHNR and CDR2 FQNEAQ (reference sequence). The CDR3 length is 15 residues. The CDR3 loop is CASSLGGTGANVLTF. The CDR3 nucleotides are TGTGCCAGCAGCTTAGGAGGAACTGGGGCCAACGTCCTGACTTTC.

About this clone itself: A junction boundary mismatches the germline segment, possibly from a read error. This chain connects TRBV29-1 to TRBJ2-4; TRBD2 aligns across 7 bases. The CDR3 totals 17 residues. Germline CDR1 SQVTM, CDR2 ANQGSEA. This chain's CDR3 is CTPTAGARVLAKNIQYF. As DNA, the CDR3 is TGTACCCCCACCGCGGGAGCAAGGGTTTTAGCCAAAAACATTCAGTACTTC.

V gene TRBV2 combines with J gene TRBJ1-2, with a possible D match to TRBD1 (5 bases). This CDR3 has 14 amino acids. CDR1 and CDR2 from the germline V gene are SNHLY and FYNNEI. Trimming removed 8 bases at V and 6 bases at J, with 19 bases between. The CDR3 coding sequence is TGTGCCAGCCCGGGGGGGGGAGGGAGCGATGGCTACACCTTC. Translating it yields CASPGGGGSDGYTF.

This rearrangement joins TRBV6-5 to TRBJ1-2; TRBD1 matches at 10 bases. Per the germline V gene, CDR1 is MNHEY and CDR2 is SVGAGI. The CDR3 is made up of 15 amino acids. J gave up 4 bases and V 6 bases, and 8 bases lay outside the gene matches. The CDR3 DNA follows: TGTGCCAGCAGGCGACCGGGACAGGGGCTCTATGGCTACACCTTC. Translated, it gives CASRRPGQGLYGYTF.

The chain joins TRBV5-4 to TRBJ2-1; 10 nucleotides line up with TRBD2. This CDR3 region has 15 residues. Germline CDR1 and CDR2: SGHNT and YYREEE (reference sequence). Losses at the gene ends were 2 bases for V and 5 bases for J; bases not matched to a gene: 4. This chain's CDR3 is CASSLGLAANNEQFF. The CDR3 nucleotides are TGTGCCAGCAGCTTAGGACTAGCGGCCAACAATGAGCAGTTCTTC.

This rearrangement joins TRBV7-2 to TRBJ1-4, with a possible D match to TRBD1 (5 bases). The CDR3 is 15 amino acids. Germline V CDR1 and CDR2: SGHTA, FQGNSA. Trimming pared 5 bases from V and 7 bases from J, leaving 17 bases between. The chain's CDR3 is CASSLPGRGVEKLFF. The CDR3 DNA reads TGTGCCAGCAGCCTCCCCGGGAGGGGTGTTGAAAAACTGTTTTTT.

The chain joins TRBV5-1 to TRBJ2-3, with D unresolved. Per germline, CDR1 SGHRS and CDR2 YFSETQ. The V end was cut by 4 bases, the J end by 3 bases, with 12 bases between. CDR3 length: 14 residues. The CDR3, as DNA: TGCGCCAGCAGCCTGGTAGGCAGGACAGATACGCAGTATTTT. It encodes CASSLVGRTDTQYF.

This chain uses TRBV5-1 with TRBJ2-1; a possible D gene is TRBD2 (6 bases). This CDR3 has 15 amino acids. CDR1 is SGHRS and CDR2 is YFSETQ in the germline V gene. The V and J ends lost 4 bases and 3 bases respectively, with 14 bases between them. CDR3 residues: CASSAGWSSYNEQFF. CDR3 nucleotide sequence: TGCGCCAGCAGCGCGGGATGGAGTAGCTACAATGAGCAGTTCTTC.

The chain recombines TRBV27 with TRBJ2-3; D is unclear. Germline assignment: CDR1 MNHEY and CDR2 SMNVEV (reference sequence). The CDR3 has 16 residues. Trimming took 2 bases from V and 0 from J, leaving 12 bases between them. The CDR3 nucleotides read TGTGCCAGCAGTTTAAACCCCGACGGGAGCACAGATACGCAGTATTTT. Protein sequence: CASSLNPDGSTDTQYF.

The CDR3 spells CASSTGTGSNQPQHF. CDR3 nucleotide sequence: TGTGCCAGCAGCACCGGGACAGGGAGCAATCAGCCCCAGCATTTT. The chain joins TRBV5-8 to TRBJ1-5; 9 positions match TRBD1. Per germline, CDR1 SGHTS and CDR2 YDEGEE. With 4 bases clipped from V and 1 base from J, the junction kept 3 bases outside the gene matches. There are 15 residues in the CDR3.